The 17 T cell receptor beta chains given below trace back to one sample, sequenced in a study of blood T cell repertoires in COVID-19. Libraries were prepared by immunoSEQ multiplex PCR; TCRdb keeps only in-frame clonotypes and omits some of them. This sample yields roughly 52,000 clones, of which more than 80% are seen a single time; around 20% belongs to the top ten. Material: peripheral blood. These receptors all stem from a human donor in a cohort sampled during active COVID-19.

This clone was seen a few times. The chain joins TRBV7-8 to TRBJ2-3; 11 nucleotides match TRBD1. J lost 4 bases, V lost 2 bases, and 5 bases had no gene match. CDR1 and CDR2 (germline): SGHVS, FQNEAQ. The CDR3 has 16 amino acids. In DNA, the CDR3 is TGTGCCAGCAGCTTACTTTCGGACAGGGGGCCAGATACGCAGTATTTT. It translates to CASSLLSDRGPDTQYF. The full variable domain, rest sourced from reference TRBV7-8 and TRBJ2-3, is GAGVSQSPRYKVAKRGQDVALRCDPISGHVSLFWYQQALGQGPEFLTYFQNEAQLDKSGLPSDRFFAERPEGSVSTLKIQRTQQEDSAVYLCASSLLSDRGPDTQYFGPGTRLTVL.

The rearrangement links TRBV5-1 to TRBJ2-1; TRBD1 matches 12 bases. Germline values: CDR1 SGHRS, CDR2 YFSETQ. There are 17 residues in the CDR3. Trimming removed 4 bases from V and 6 bases from J; junction bases left unmatched: 11. The CDR3 loop reads CASSTFLGQGAANEQFF. CDR3 DNA: TGCGCCAGCAGCACCTTCTTGGGACAGGGGGCTGCCAATGAGCAGTTCTTC. The variable domain in full, completed from reference TRBV5-1 and TRBJ2-1, reads KAGVTQTPRYLIKTRGQQVTLSCSPISGHRSVSWYQQTPGQGLQFLFEYFSETQRNKGNFPGRFSGRQFSNSRSEMNVSTLELGDSALYLCASSTFLGQGAANEQFFGPGTRLTVL.

The chain carries TRBV19 and TRBJ1-1, with TRBD1 as a possible D gene (5 bases). V was clipped by 5 bases and J by 5 bases, with 9 bases between them. The germline CDR1 and CDR2 sequences are LNHDA and SQIVND (reference sequence). The CDR3 totals 12 residues. CDR3 residues: CASSATATEAFF. The CDR3 DNA is TGTGCCAGTAGTGCGACAGCTACTGAAGCTTTCTTT. The variable domain in full, with the rest retrieved from reference TRBV19 and TRBJ1-1, is DGGITQSPKYLFRKEGQNVTLSCEQNLNHDAMYWYRQDPGQGLRLIYYSQIVNDFQKGDIAEGYSVSREKKESFPLTVTSAQKNPTAFYLCASSATATEAFFGQGTRLTVV.

This chain uses TRBV7-8 with TRBJ1-1, with 8 bases identical to TRBD1. CDR3 length: 17 residues. V was clipped by 5 bases and J by 3 bases; unmatched bases: 14. CDR1 and CDR2 (germline): SGHVS, FQNEAQ. The CDR3 sequence: CASSRVNRGIRDTEAFF. The CDR3 DNA follows: TGTGCCAGCAGCCGAGTGAACAGGGGGATAAGGGACACTGAAGCTTTCTTT.

This clone was seen once. The chain combines TRBV24-1 with TRBJ2-3; D gene ambiguous. V shed 9 bases and J shed 0 bases, with 12 bases lying between them. The CDR3 has 14 residues. Germline assignment: CDR1 KGHDR and CDR2 SFDVKD. CDR3 protein: CATLGATSTDTQYF. The CDR3 bases are TGTGCCACCCTCGGCGCGACTAGCACAGATACGCAGTATTTT.

V and J are TRBV19 and TRBJ2-3, with D possibly being TRBD2 (5 bases). V was shortened by 10 bases and J by 1 base, with 18 bases between the two germline ends. The CDR3 totals 15 residues. CDR1 and CDR2 from the germline V gene are LNHDA and SQIVND (reference sequence). The CDR3 loop is CATGESHLGTDTQYF. CDR3 DNA: TGTGCCACCGGGGAGAGTCATCTAGGCACAGATACGCAGTATTTT. Complete variable domain (other parts from reference TRBV19 and TRBJ2-3): DGGITQSPKYLFRKEGQNVTLSCEQNLNHDAMYWYRQDPGQGLRLIYYSQIVNDFQKGDIAEGYSVSREKKESFPLTVTSAQKNPTAFYLCATGESHLGTDTQYFGPGTRLTVL.

The chain couples TRBV27 to TRBJ1-2; unclear D gene. This CDR3 contains 13 residues. Germline CDR1 MNHEY, CDR2 SMNVEV (reference sequence). V shed 6 bases and J shed 3 bases, with 11 bases lying between them. The CDR3, as DNA: TGTGCCAGCAGCTCCGGGTCGGACTATGGCTACACCTTC. This gives the protein CASSSGSDYGYTF.

This clone came up a few times. The chain combines TRBV14 with TRBJ1-4; TRBD1 matches at 12 bases. V lost 2 bases and J lost 0; bases outside the gene matches: 7. Per germline, CDR1 SGHDN and CDR2 FVKESK. The CDR3 contains 19 residues. The CDR3 sequence: CASSQRPGQGAATNEKLFF. The DNA of the CDR3 is TGTGCCAGCAGCCAACGACCGGGACAGGGGGCCGCAACTAATGAAAAACTGTTTTTT.

This chain connects TRBV6-2 or TRBV6-3 to TRBJ1-1; TRBD1 is a possible D gene (6 bases). The germline V gene encodes CDR1 MNHEY and CDR2 SVGEGT. The CDR3 sequence is 15 residues long. Trimming removed 2 bases from V and 6 bases from J, with 16 bases in between. CDR3 loop: CASSYLSGGGPEAFF. CDR3 sequence (DNA): TGTGCCAGCAGTTACCTCTCGGGAGGGGGTCCTGAAGCTTTCTTT.

V usage is TRBV19 and J usage is TRBJ2-6, with a weak D call TRBD2 (6 bases). The V gene lost 6 bases and the J gene lost 0 bases, with 15 bases spanning the gap. Germline CDR1 and CDR2: LNHDA and SQIVND (reference sequence). The CDR3 sequence is 17 residues long. The CDR3 is CASRGVGTFSGANVLTF. The CDR3 DNA reads TGTGCCAGTAGAGGCGTAGGGACTTTCTCTGGGGCCAACGTCCTGACTTTC.

The rearrangement uses TRBV7-9 and TRBJ1-2; TRBD1 matches at 7 bases. This CDR3 contains 17 residues. V lost 5 bases and J lost 2; bases outside the gene matches: 14. The V gene's germline CDR1 is SEHNR and CDR2 FQNEAQ (reference sequence). This CDR3 reads CASSRWDSKAMNYGYTF. The CDR3 DNA follows: TGTGCCAGCAGCCGATGGGACAGCAAAGCCATGAACTATGGCTACACCTTC.

This chain links TRBV18 with TRBJ1-6; TRBD1 matches 7 bases. The CDR3 is 21 residues long. The trim removed 3 bases at V and 0 bases at J, leaving 17 bases unmatched. The germline V gene has CDR1 KGHSH and CDR2 LQKENI. CDR3 in amino acids: CASSPPKTGALLSSYNSPLHF. The CDR3 DNA follows: TGTGCCAGCTCACCTCCGAAAACAGGGGCCCTCTTAAGCTCCTATAATTCACCCCTCCACTTT.

V is TRBV7-9 and J is TRBJ2-1, with D possibly being TRBD1 (6 bases). The CDR3 length is 16 residues. The ends were cut back, 5 bases at V and 4 bases at J, with 18 bases in the middle. Germline assignment: CDR1 SEHNR and CDR2 FQNEAQ (reference sequence). CDR3 sequence: CASSPYLGAEYNEQFF. CDR3 DNA sequence: TGTGCCAGCAGCCCTTACTTGGGGGCGGAGTACAATGAGCAGTTCTTC.

The CDR3 loop reads CAISSGQGDYTF. The DNA of the CDR3 is TGTGCCATCAGCTCCGGACAGGGTGACTACACCTTC. The rearrangement links TRBV10-3 to TRBJ1-2; TRBD1 agrees at 8 bases. This CDR3 is 12 amino acids long. With 6 bases clipped from V and 10 bases from J, the junction kept 7 bases outside the gene matches. Per germline, CDR1 ENHRY and CDR2 SYGVKD.

The chain joins TRBV19 to TRBJ2-1; the match to TRBD1 covers 8 bases. This CDR3 contains 15 residues. V was pared by 5 bases and J by 9 bases, with 12 bases of the junction left unmatched. Germline V gene lookup returns CDR1 LNHDA and CDR2 SQIVND (reference sequence). The CDR3 region is CASSPGGQGRGEQFF. The CDR3 coding sequence is TGTGCCAGTAGTCCCGGTGGACAGGGCCGTGGTGAGCAGTTCTTC.

This chain connects TRBV3-1 (or the pseudogene TRBV3-2) to TRBJ2-6; TRBD1 agrees at 9 bases. CDR3 length: 19 amino acids. V lost 4 bases, J lost 1 base, and 11 bases stayed unmatched. In germline, CDR1 is LGHDT, CDR2 YNNKEL (reference sequence). CDR3 protein: CASSLEPGQGQSGANVLTF. CDR3 nucleotide sequence: TGTGCCAGCAGCCTGGAACCGGGACAGGGACAATCTGGGGCCAACGTCCTGACTTTC.

The V and J genes are TRBV27 and TRBJ1-6, with D perhaps TRBD1 (6 bases). The CDR3 spans 19 residues. Germline V lookup: CDR1 MNHEY, CDR2 SMNVEV (reference sequence). The germline V and J ends were trimmed by 0 bases and 0 bases, with 15 bases remaining between them. The CDR3 loop reads CASSLSFRTGSSYNSPLHF. The CDR3 DNA is TGTGCCAGCAGTTTATCGTTCAGAACAGGGAGCTCCTATAATTCACCCCTCCACTTT.